The 8 T cell receptor beta chains below were found in one sample sequenced in a study of blood T cell repertoires in COVID-19. Measured with immunoSEQ multiplex PCR; TCRdb has only the in-frame clones, and not every one. The sample records 360,000 or so clones, nearly 90% being singletons. The sequenced sample was peripheral blood. These receptors all come from a man in his late teens or twenties with active or convalescent COVID-19.

This chain connects TRBV5-6 to TRBJ1-6; possibly TRBD1 for D (5 bases). Germline values: CDR1 SGHDT, CDR2 YYEEEE. The CDR3 spans 15 residues. Between the trimmed V and J ends, which lost 0 bases and 7 bases, there was a span of 11 bases. This chain's CDR3 is CASSLVPGNNSPLHF. In DNA form, the CDR3 reads TGTGCCAGCAGCTTGGTACCAGGGAACAATTCACCCCTCCACTTT.

Only a few counts were recorded for this clone. The chain links TRBV2 to TRBJ1-5; D might be TRBD1 (5 bases). This CDR3 is 17 amino acids long. V was pared by 6 bases and J by 0 bases, with 18 bases between. CDR1 is SNHLY and CDR2 is FYNNEI in the germline V gene. Here the CDR3 DNA reads TGTGCCAGCAGCCCGACTTTAGACAGAGATAGCAATCAGCCCCAGCATTTT. This translates into CASSPTLDRDSNQPQHF.

The genes are TRBV28 and TRBJ2-1; perhaps TRBD2 as D (6 bases). V gave up 5 bases and J gave up 3 bases, with 11 bases separating them. CDR3 length: 14 amino acids. From germline, CDR1 is MDHEN and CDR2 SYDVKM. The CDR3 here is CASSARLGYNEQFF. The CDR3 DNA reads as TGTGCCAGCAGTGCACGACTAGGCTACAATGAGCAGTTCTTC. Drawing the rest from reference TRBV28 and TRBJ2-1, the complete variable domain is DVKVTQSSRYLVKRTGEKVFLECVQDMDHENMFWYRQDPGLGLRLIYFSYDVKMKEKGDIPEGYSVSREKKERFSLILESASTNQTSMYLCASSARLGYNEQFFGPGTRLTVL.

This clone was observed once. CDR3 in DNA: TGTGCCAGCAGTTACCGGGGGTTCGAGCAGTACTTC. The encoded protein is CASSYRGFEQYF. This rearrangement joins TRBV27 to TRBJ2-7, with a weak D call TRBD2 (6 bases). The germline V and J ends were trimmed by 4 bases and 6 bases, with 10 bases remaining between them. The germline gives CDR1 MNHEY, CDR2 SMNVEV (reference sequence). CDR3 size: 12 residues.

The rearrangement joins TRBV28 to TRBJ2-1; 7 nucleotides line up with TRBD1. V lost 4 bases and J lost 0; bases outside the gene matches: 6. Germline CDR1 reads MDHEN; CDR2 reads SYDVKM. The CDR3 sequence is 16 residues long. CDR3 coding DNA: TGTGCCAGCAGTTCCGGGACAGCGACCTCCTACAATGAGCAGTTCTTC. Residues: CASSSGTATSYNEQFF. Full variable domain (missing parts from reference TRBV28 and TRBJ2-1): DVKVTQSSRYLVKRTGEKVFLECVQDMDHENMFWYRQDPGLGLRLIYFSYDVKMKEKGDIPEGYSVSREKKERFSLILESASTNQTSMYLCASSSGTATSYNEQFFGPGTRLTVL.

The rearrangement uses TRBV6-5 and TRBJ2-1; D call uncertain. This CDR3 has 15 amino acids. Trimming left V 0 bases short and J 5 bases short, with 11 bases between. Germline values: CDR1 MNHEY, CDR2 SVGAGI. The CDR3 reads CASSYSIAVNNEQFF. Written as DNA, the CDR3 is TGTGCCAGCAGTTACTCGATCGCAGTTAACAATGAGCAGTTCTTC.

The chain is built from TRBV6-5 and TRBJ1-5; a possible D gene is TRBD1 (6 bases). Germline CDR1 is MNHEY and CDR2 is SVGAGI. Trimming left V 6 bases short and J 3 bases short, with 15 bases between. The CDR3 has 15 residues. CDR3 in amino acids: CASRVTGKFNQPQHF. The CDR3 DNA is TGTGCCAGCAGAGTCACAGGGAAGTTCAATCAGCCCCAGCATTTT.

This chain uses TRBV4-3 with TRBJ2-5, with D perhaps matching TRBD2 (5 bases). CDR1 is LGHNA, CDR2 YSLEER, per germline. Trimming took 0 bases from V and 2 from J, leaving 10 bases between them. CDR3 length: 15 amino acids. CDR3 DNA: TGCGCCAGCAGCCAAGATCGGGGTCGTCAAGAGACCCAGTACTTC. Translation: CASSQDRGRQETQYF.